This TCR beta chain was retrieved from a study of cytomegalovirus exposure and HLA in healthy donors. The study, taken as a whole, reports: Investigators reported 150 to 200 TCR beta chains as tied to cytomegalovirus.

Germline CDR1 is KGHSH and CDR2 is LQKENI. The CDR3 spans 14 residues. Trimming removed 6 bases from V and 1 base from J; junction bases left unmatched: 3. A remark on this clone: Its matching antigen is unknown.

Assay: immunoSEQ multiplex PCR; the TCRdb copy retains only in-frame clones and omits some. The sample records 90,000 to 150,000 clones, around 87% being singletons. This sequence joins TRBV18 and TRBJ1-3; TRBD1 matches 7 bases. The source is a woman between 18 and 29 years old in good health and CMV-seropositive. Sequences were obtained from PBMCs. CDR3 in amino acids: CASSPGQSGNTIYF. As DNA, the CDR3 is TGTGCCAGCTCCCCGGGACAGTCTGGAAACACCATATATTTT.